This TCR beta chain was sequenced for a study of shared clonotypes between healthy human individuals. V lost 8 bases to trimming and J lost 1 base, with 11 bases between them. Germline lookup yields CDR1 LNHDA and CDR2 SQIVND (reference sequence). The CDR3 contains 13 residues. Data came from immunoSEQ multiplex PCR; TCRdb stores just in-frame clones and leaves some out. The sample has millions of clones, just over 90% seen once. The TCR sequence derives from a man between 18 and 35 years old in good health. The sequenced sample was naive CD4+ T cells sorted from blood. Specified subset: CD45RA+ positively selected. This sequence joins TRBV19 and TRBJ1-1; no definite D call. The CDR3 sequence: CASLTRQNTEAFF. Here the CDR3 DNA reads TGTGCCAGTCTTACGCGGCAGAACACTGAAGCTTTCTTT.